What follows describes a single TCR beta chain. Per germline, CDR1 SGHTA and CDR2 FQGTGA. The CDR3 is 14 residues long. This sample was included in a study of tumor-infiltrating lymphocytes in oesophageal squamous cell carcinoma. TCRdb analysed the PCR reads with MiXCR anew, one entry per CDR3 protein. The data show more than 15,000 distinct CDR3 sequences, with roughly two fifths seen just once and 19% held by the top ten. The chain uses TRBV7-3 and TRBJ2-3; a weak D match, TRBD2 (5 bases). The J call could be wrong; TRBJ2-7 is a better fit for the DNA end. The sequence came from a male donor with esophageal squamous cell carcinoma. The sequencing sample was made of esophageal tumor tissue. This chain's CDR3 is CASSLGGSPYEQYF. The DNA of the CDR3 is TGTGCCAGCAGCTTAGGAGGCAGTCCCTACGAGCAGTACTTC.